The source of this T cell receptor beta chain is a study of cytomegalovirus exposure and HLA in healthy donors. Findings and limits, study-wide: Cytomegalovirus association was listed for under 200 TCR beta chains. A later analysis appeared to link common viral pathogens to several of the most significant clusters. Sequencing likely generated an artifact that appeared as a cluster of highly shared sequence variants. Previously analyzed data showed that most TCR beta V segments were productive at a frequency of about 90% or about 30%.

V lost 6 bases to trimming and J lost 8 bases; unmatched junction nucleotides: 18. The CDR3 has 16 amino acids. Germline CDR1 MNHEY, CDR2 SMNVEV (reference sequence). For this clone: The target antigen is unknown.

PCR employed 60 Vbeta and 13 Jbeta primers. Using immunoSEQ multiplex PCR, the repertoire was profiled, and TCRdb retains in-frame clones only, with some absent. The sample has 140,000 to 150,000 clones, around 80% seen once. The chain recombines TRBV27 with TRBJ1-2; 7 nucleotides align to TRBD1. The sequence was collected from a female donor in good health and CMV-seronegative. Material for sequencing was PBMCs. The CDR3 DNA is TGTGCCAGCAGCCGGACAGGTCGGGGGTGGTTTAAAGGCTACACCTTC. It specifies CASSRTGRGWFKGYTF.